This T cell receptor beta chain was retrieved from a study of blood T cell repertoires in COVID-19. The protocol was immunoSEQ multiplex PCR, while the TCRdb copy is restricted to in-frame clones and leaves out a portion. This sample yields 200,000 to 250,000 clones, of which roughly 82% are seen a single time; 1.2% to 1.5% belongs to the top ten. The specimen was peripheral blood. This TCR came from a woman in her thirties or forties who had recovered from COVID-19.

CDR3 nucleotide sequence: TGTGCCAGCAGTTTTCGGACAGCTACTAACTATGGCTACACCTTC. It yields the protein CASSFRTATNYGYTF. The chain has TRBV6-6 and TRBJ1-2, with a tentative D call TRBD1 (6 bases). Germline lookup yields CDR1 MNHNY and CDR2 SVGAGI (reference sequence). V lost 4 bases and J 0 bases, leaving 12 bases between the germline ends. The CDR3 is 15 residues long.